The clone carrying this T cell receptor (beta chain) was observed many times. Its antigen is still unknown. Germline V lookup: CDR1 ENHRY, CDR2 SYGVKD. The trim removed 8 bases at V and 6 bases at J, leaving 2 bases unmatched. The CDR3 extends over 12 amino acids. TCRdb reanalysed the reads using MiXCR and keeps one entry per CDR3 protein. The sample carries 200,000 or so distinct CDR3 sequences, approximately 40% recorded once. The source of the sample is a study of T cell repertoires in cytomegalovirus infection. About the research overall: It can be stated that public TCR beta signatures indicated CMV infection as well as a matching HLA type.

The TCR sequence derives from a human donor in good health (CMV status not recorded). Some clones in this sample may be carry-over from other donors' samples. The V gene is TRBV10-3, the J gene TRBJ2-7; 12 nucleotides match TRBD1. The sample was CD8+ T cells from cultured PBMCs, taken from culture after CMV antigen stimulation. The CDR3 loop is CAIGTGGFEQYF. The CDR3 DNA reads TGTGCCATCGGGACAGGGGGCTTCGAGCAGTACTTC.